A single sample gave rise to the 22 T cell receptor beta chains below, sequenced in a study of T cells in Graves' hyperthyroidism and ophthalmopathy. RNA transcripts served as the template for amplifying TCR beta CDR3 regions. HTBI primers were the set used in a first-round RT-PCR of the TCR CDR3. One entry per CDR3 protein, called by TCRdb with MiXCR from the multiplex PCR reads. The table has tens of thousands of distinct CDR3 sequences, roughly 51% seen once; the top ten hold over 30%. Sequencing used peripheral blood or thyroid tissue (not recorded which). The origin of the receptors is a man younger than 30 with Graves' hyperthyroidism.

J is TRBJ2-7 and V is TRBV7-7; 8 nucleotides match TRBD1. Germline-derived CDR1 and CDR2 are SSHAT and FNYEAQ (reference sequence). The CDR3 length is 14 residues. The J segment lost 6 bases and the V segment lost 5 bases, leaving 9 bases of the junction unmatched. CDR3 nucleotide sequence: TGTGCCAGCAGCATCAGGGGGCCAGGCTCCGAGCAGTACTTC. Encoded protein: CASSIRGPGSEQYF.

This CDR3 is CSVKPGTSGRTGETQYF. CDR3 nucleotides: TGCAGCGTGAAGCCCGGGACTAGCGGGAGAACGGGAGAGACCCAGTACTTC. The chain joins TRBV29-1 to TRBJ2-5; 14 bases fit TRBD2. CDR1 is SQVTM, CDR2 ANQGSEA, per germline. After removal of 6 bases from V and 4 bases from J, the junction contained 13 bases not matched to a gene. The CDR3 is 17 amino acids.

This clonotype came up a few times. The chain joins TRBV5-1 to TRBJ2-5; D gene unclear. V gave up 1 base and J gave up 6 bases, with 7 bases separating them. CDR1 is SGHRS and CDR2 is YFSETQ in the germline V gene. The length of the CDR3 is 12 residues. The CDR3 DNA reads as TGCGCCAGCAGCTTGCCCTCGAAGACCCAGTACTTC. As protein: CASSLPSKTQYF.

This clonotype appeared many times. The V gene is TRBV7-2, the J gene TRBJ2-6; 7 nucleotides agree with TRBD1. This CDR3 is built from 18 residues. The trim removed 2 bases at V and 1 base at J, leaving 8 bases unmatched. The germline V gene has CDR1 SGHTA and CDR2 FQGNSA. In nucleotides, the CDR3 is TGTGCCAGCAGCTTAAAGGGGGCCACCCTTTCTGGGGCCAACGTCCTGACTTTC. It is translated as CASSLKGATLSGANVLTF. Full variable domain (remainder filled in from reference TRBV7-2 and TRBJ2-6): GAGVSQSPSNKVTEKGKDVELRCDPISGHTALYWYRQSLGQGLEFLIYFQGNSAPDKSGLPSDRFSAERTGGSVSTLTIQRTQQEDSAVYLCASSLKGATLSGANVLTFGAGSRLTVL.

The chain employs TRBV29-1 and TRBJ2-5; TRBD2 agrees at 10 bases. In germline, CDR1 is SQVTM, CDR2 ANQGSEA. V lost 8 bases and J lost 5; bases outside the gene matches: 8. The CDR3 sequence is 13 residues long. CDR3 in DNA: TGCAGCTTGGGCCCTAGCGGGAGTGAGACCCAGTACTTC. Translating it yields CSLGPSGSETQYF.

There are many counts of this clonotype. The chain is built from TRBV28 and TRBJ2-7, with 9 bases identical to TRBD1. There are 15 residues in the CDR3. V shed 5 bases and J 5 bases; nucleotides not matched to a gene: 10. In germline, CDR1 is MDHEN, CDR2 SYDVKM. The CDR3 nucleotides are TGTGCCAGCAGTCCCCCCCCGGGACAGGGTGACGAGCAGTACTTC. Its translation: CASSPPPGQGDEQYF. Looking up the rest from reference TRBV28 and TRBJ2-7 gives the full variable domain: DVKVTQSSRYLVKRTGEKVFLECVQDMDHENMFWYRQDPGLGLRLIYFSYDVKMKEKGDIPEGYSVSREKKERFSLILESASTNQTSMYLCASSPPPGQGDEQYFGPGTRLTVT.

The chain uses TRBV5-1 and TRBJ2-7, with D maybe TRBD2 (6 bases). V lost 0 bases and J lost 3, with 16 bases in between. This CDR3 has 16 amino acids. In germline, CDR1 is SGHRS, CDR2 YFSETQ. DNA of the CDR3: TGCGCCAGCAGCTTGGGAACCGGGACTTACCGCTACGAGCAGTACTTC. Encoded protein: CASSLGTGTYRYEQYF.

This chain uses TRBV7-2 with TRBJ2-2; the D gene is possibly TRBD2 (6 bases). The CDR3 contains 12 residues. Germline V CDR1 and CDR2: SGHTA, FQGNSA. V lost 3 bases and J lost 7, with 6 bases in between. The CDR3 loop reads CASSFSGGELFF. The CDR3 nucleotides are TGTGCCAGCAGCTTTAGCGGCGGGGAGCTGTTTTTT.

The chain is built from TRBV29-1 and TRBJ1-2; D is unclear. V was cut by 0 bases and J by 8 bases, with 13 bases left in between. Per the germline V gene, CDR1 is SQVTM and CDR2 is ANQGSEA. The length of the CDR3 is 13 residues. For the CDR3, the DNA is TGCAGCGTTGAAGAAATAGCGACGGGAGGCTACACCTTC. It translates to CSVEEIATGGYTF. Together with reference TRBV29-1 and TRBJ1-2, the CDR3 gives the full variable domain: SAVISQKPSRDICQRGTSLTIQCQVDSQVTMMFWYRQQPGQSLTLIATANQGSEATYESGFVIDKFPISRPNLTFSTLTVSNMSPEDSSIYLCSVEEIATGGYTFGSGTRLTVV.

The chain recombines TRBV7-9 with TRBJ2-3; 9 bases fit TRBD2. CDR1 and CDR2 (germline): SEHNR, FQNEAQ (reference sequence). The junction had 11 bases not matched to a gene; V was cut back by 5 bases and J by 5 bases. This CDR3 has 16 amino acids. In DNA form, the CDR3 reads TGTGCCAGCAGCCAAGCCGCTAGCGGGAAGATAGATACGCAGTATTTT. Translating it yields CASSQAASGKIDTQYF.

This clonotype was detected once. A read error may account for a junction end that differs from germline. This chain joins TRBV7-9 and TRBJ2-7; no reliable D call. CDR1 is SEHNR and CDR2 is FQNEAQ in the germline V gene (reference sequence). The CDR3 totals 15 residues. The CDR3, as DNA: TGTGCCAGCAGCTTATCAGGCGTAAACTCCTACGAGAAGTACTTC. Protein: CASSLSGVNSYEKYF. Drawing the rest from reference TRBV7-9 and TRBJ2-7, the complete variable domain is DTGVSQNPRHKITKRGQNVTFRCDPISEHNRLYWYRQTLGQGPEFLTYFQNEAQLEKSRLLSDRFSAERPKGSFSTLEIQRTEQGDSAMYLCASSLSGVNSYEKYFGPGTRLTVT.

This chain links TRBV10-3 with TRBJ1-5; no definite D call. Germline V gene sequence: CDR1 ENHRY, CDR2 SYGVKD. V lost 3 bases and J lost 2, with 8 bases in between. The CDR3 is made up of 14 amino acids. CDR3 amino acids: CAISDLGGNQPQHF. CDR3 DNA sequence: TGTGCCATCAGTGATCTAGGAGGCAATCAGCCCCAGCATTTT.

This chain links TRBV29-1 with TRBJ2-7; D uncertain. CDR1 and CDR2 from the germline V gene are SQVTM and ANQGSEA. The CDR3 spans 12 residues. Trimming stripped 6 bases from V and 2 bases from J, with 11 bases between. The CDR3 spells CSVQPQAYEQYF. CDR3 nucleotide sequence: TGCAGCGTCCAACCGCAGGCCTACGAGCAGTACTTC.

The rearrangement joins TRBV5-1 to TRBJ1-1; the D gene is possibly TRBD1 (6 bases). The germline V gene encodes CDR1 SGHRS and CDR2 YFSETQ. Trimming stripped 3 bases from V and 8 bases from J, with 8 bases between. The CDR3 totals 11 residues. CDR3 protein: CASSYGTEAFF. In DNA form, the CDR3 reads TGCGCCAGCAGCTATGGGACAGAAGCTTTCTTT. Based on the CDR3 plus reference TRBV5-1 and TRBJ1-1, the full variable domain is KAGVTQTPRYLIKTRGQQVTLSCSPISGHRSVSWYQQTPGQGLQFLFEYFSETQRNKGNFPGRFSGRQFSNSRSEMNVSTLELGDSALYLCASSYGTEAFFGQGTRLTVV.

This rearrangement joins TRBV12-3 or TRBV12-4 to TRBJ1-4; 10 positions agree with TRBD1. The CDR3 is 15 amino acids. J lost 8 bases, V lost 2 bases, and 5 bases had no gene match. CDR3 DNA sequence: TGTGCCAGCAGTTTACGGACAGGGGGTGGAGAAAAACTGTTTTTT. Its translation: CASSLRTGGGEKLFF.

This clonotype was detected many times. The rearrangement uses TRBV5-4 and TRBJ2-3, with D possibly TRBD2 on 6 matching bases. The CDR3 runs 15 residues. V shed 6 bases and J shed 1 base, with 15 bases lying between them. The germline V gene has CDR1 SGHNT and CDR2 YYREEE (reference sequence). The CDR3 reads CASNVEGGGTDTQYF. The CDR3 nucleotides read TGTGCCAGCAACGTGGAGGGTGGGGGCACAGATACGCAGTATTTT.

The chain recombines TRBV20-1 with TRBJ1-6; D is unclear. This CDR3 spans 12 amino acids. The ends were cut back, 0 bases at V and 4 bases at J, with 1 base in the middle. Germline CDR1 is DFQATT and CDR2 is SNEGSKA (reference sequence). The CDR3 DNA follows: TGCAGTGCTAGAGATTATAATTCACCCCTCCACTTT. Its protein is CSARDYNSPLHF.

This clonotype was picked up many times. V usage is TRBV2 and J usage is TRBJ2-7; perhaps TRBD2 as D (6 bases). This CDR3 contains 13 residues. V was shortened by 6 bases and J by 6 bases, with 15 bases between the two germline ends. CDR1 and CDR2 from the germline V gene are SNHLY and FYNNEI. As DNA, the CDR3 is TGTGCCAGCAGGAACTGGAGGGCCCTCGAGCAGTACTTC. This sequence encodes CASRNWRALEQYF.

The CDR3 sequence is CASSVAGELFF. CDR3 sequence (DNA): TGTGCCAGCAGTGTGGCCGGGGAGCTGTTTTTT. The J gene is TRBJ2-2, the V gene TRBV2, with D unresolved. CDR1 and CDR2 from the germline V gene are SNHLY and FYNNEI. V dropped 4 bases and J dropped 6 bases, with 3 bases sitting between them. This CDR3 spans 11 amino acids.

This clonotype was counted a few times. The V gene is TRBV24-1, the J gene TRBJ2-2; D possibly uses TRBD1 or TRBD2 (5 bases each). This CDR3 has 16 amino acids. V lost 3 bases and J lost 5, with 15 bases in between. Germline V CDR1 and CDR2: KGHDR, SFDVKD. CDR3 sequence (DNA): TGTGCCACCAGTGATCCGGGACGCGTCGGGACCGGGGAGCTGTTTTTT. The encoded protein is CATSDPGRVGTGELFF.

In this sample, this clonotype is medium-sized. This chain joins TRBV7-9 and TRBJ1-2; D gene unclear. CDR3 length: 16 amino acids. The V end was cut by 3 bases, the J end by 0 bases, with 14 bases between. Germline lookup yields CDR1 SEHNR and CDR2 FQNEAQ (reference sequence). The chain's CDR3 is CASSLSYGEANYGYTF. In DNA, the CDR3 is TGTGCCAGCAGCTTGTCGTATGGAGAGGCTAACTATGGCTACACCTTC.

This chain links TRBV7-9 with TRBJ2-7; TRBD1 agrees at 12 bases. V lost 4 bases, J lost 7 bases, and 5 bases stayed unmatched. Germline loops: CDR1 SEHNR, CDR2 FQNEAQ (reference sequence). CDR3 length: 14 amino acids. This CDR3 is CASSWGQGAEEQYF. The DNA of the CDR3 is TGTGCCAGCAGCTGGGGACAGGGGGCGGAGGAGCAGTACTTC.